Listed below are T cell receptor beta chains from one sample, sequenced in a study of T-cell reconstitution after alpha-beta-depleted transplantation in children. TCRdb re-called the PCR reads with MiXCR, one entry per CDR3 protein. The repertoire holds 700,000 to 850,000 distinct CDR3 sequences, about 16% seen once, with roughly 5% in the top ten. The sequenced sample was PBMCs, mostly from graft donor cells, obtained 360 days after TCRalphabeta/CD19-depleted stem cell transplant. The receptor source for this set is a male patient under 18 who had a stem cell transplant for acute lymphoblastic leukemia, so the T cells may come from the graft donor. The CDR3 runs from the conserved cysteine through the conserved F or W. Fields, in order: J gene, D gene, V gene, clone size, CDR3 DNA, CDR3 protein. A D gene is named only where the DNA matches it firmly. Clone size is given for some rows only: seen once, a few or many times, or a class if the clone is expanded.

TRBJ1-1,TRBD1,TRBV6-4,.,TGTGCCAGCAGCCATTACAGGGTGCGGTGGGGCAGGGGGCGAGAGGACACTGAAGCTTTCTTT,CASSHYRVRWGRGREDTEAFF
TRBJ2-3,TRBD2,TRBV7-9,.,TGTGCCAGCAGCCGGACTAGCGGGAACGCAGATACGCAGTATTTT,CASSRTSGNADTQYF
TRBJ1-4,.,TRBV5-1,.,TGCGCCAGCAGCTCTTTCGATTGGGGGTTAGATGAAAAACTGTTTTTT,CASSSFDWGLDEKLFF
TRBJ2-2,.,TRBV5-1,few,TGCGCCAGCAGCTTGACTAGTTCCGACACCGGGGAGCTGTTTTTT,CASSLTSSDTGELFF
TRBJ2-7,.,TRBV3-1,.,TGTGCCAGCAGCCAAGCTGGCGACGGCTCCTACGAGCAGTACTTC,CASSQAGDGSYEQYF
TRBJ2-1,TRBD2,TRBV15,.,TGTGCCACAAGACTAGCGGGTTGGTCTGAGCAGTTCTTC,CATRLAGWSEQFF
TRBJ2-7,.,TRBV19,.,TGTGCCAGTACCAATTCGGGTAACCCCTACGAGCAGTACTTC,CASTNSGNPYEQYF
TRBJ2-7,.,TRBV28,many,TGTGCCAGCAAGGGGGGTTGGTGGGGACTTTCCTACGAGCAGTACTTC,CASKGGWWGLSYEQYF
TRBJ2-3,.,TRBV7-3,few,TGTGCCAGCAGCCAAGGGAGCCAGGATACGCAGTATTTT,CASSQGSQDTQYF
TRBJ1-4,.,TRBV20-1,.,TGCAGTGCTAGAGATCTGGGGGACGGGGCTAATGAAAAACTGTTTTTT,CSARDLGDGANEKLFF
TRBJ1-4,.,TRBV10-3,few,TGTGCCATCAGTGGTGGGTTAGTTGAAAAACTGTTTTTT,CAISGGLVEKLFF
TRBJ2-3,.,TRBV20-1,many,TGCAGTGCTAGCCTTAGCACAGATACGCAGTATTTT,CSASLSTDTQYF
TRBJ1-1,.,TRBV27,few,TGTGCCAGCAGTTTGCGGCTGGGGAACACTGAAGCTTTCTTT,CASSLRLGNTEAFF
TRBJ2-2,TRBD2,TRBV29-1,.,TGCAGCGTGCATAGCGGGAGGACCGGGGAGCTGTTTTTT,CSVHSGRTGELFF
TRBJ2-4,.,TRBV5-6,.,TGTGCCAGCACCCTCGTAGCCAAAAACATTCAGTACTTC,CASTLVAKNIQYF
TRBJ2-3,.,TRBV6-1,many,TGTGCCAGCAAGGACAGCGATACGCAGTATTTT,CASKDSDTQYF
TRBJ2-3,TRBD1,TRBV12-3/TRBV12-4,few,TGTGCCAGCAGAACTCATGGGGGACAGGGGGCCAATACGCAGTATTTT,CASRTHGGQGANTQYF
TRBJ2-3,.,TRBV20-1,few,TGCAGTGCTAGAGATGACGCGAGGGAGCAGTATTTT,CSARDDAREQYF
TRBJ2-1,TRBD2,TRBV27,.,TGTGCCAGCAGTCCGAGTTATCAGACAGCGGGAGGGCAGTTCTTC,CASSPSYQTAGGQFF
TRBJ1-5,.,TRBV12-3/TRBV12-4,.,TGTGCCAGCAGCGCTCCGGGCTGGAATCAGCCCCAGCATTTT,CASSAPGWNQPQHF
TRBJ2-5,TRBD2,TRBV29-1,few,TGCAGCGTTGACGGACTAGCGGATTGGGAGACCCAGTACTTC,CSVDGLADWETQYF
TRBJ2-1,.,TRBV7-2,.,TGTGCCAGCAGCGATCCTTGGCCTGGGACGTCATCCGACAGCCTTTCCTACAATGAGCAGTTCTTC,CASSDPWPGTSSDSLSYNEQFF
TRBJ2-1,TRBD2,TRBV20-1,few,TGCAGTGCCTACATCCCGGGACTAGCGGCCTACAATGAGCAGTTCTTC,CSAYIPGLAAYNEQFF
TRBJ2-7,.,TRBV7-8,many,TGTGCCAGCAGCGCCGGACTGCTTTCCGCCGAGCAGTACTTC,CASSAGLLSAEQYF
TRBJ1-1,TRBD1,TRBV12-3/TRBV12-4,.,TGTGCCAGCAGTACGGGACAGGGCATGAACACTGAAGCTTTCTTT,CASSTGQGMNTEAFF
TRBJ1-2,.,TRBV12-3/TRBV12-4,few,TGTGCCAGCGGAACCGGGACGATCTATGGCTACACCTTC,CASGTGTIYGYTF
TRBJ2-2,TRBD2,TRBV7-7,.,TGTGCCAGCAGCTCACCTACTAGCGGGAGAACCGGGGAGCTGTTTTTT,CASSSPTSGRTGELFF
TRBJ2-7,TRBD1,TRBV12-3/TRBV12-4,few,TGTGCCAGCAGTCCCGGGACAGGGGGTGGCTACGAGCAGTACTTC,CASSPGTGGGYEQYF
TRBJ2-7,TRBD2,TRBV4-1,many,TGCGCCAGCAGCCAAACTAGCGGGGCCTCCTACGAGCAGTACTTC,CASSQTSGASYEQYF
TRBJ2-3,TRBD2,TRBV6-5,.,TGTGCCAGCCGCGGGACTAGCCATGCAGATACGCAGTATTTT,CASRGTSHADTQYF
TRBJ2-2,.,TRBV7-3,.,TGTGCCAGCAGCTTTACCTCCCTTGGGCAGCTAAACACCGGGGAGCTGTTTTTT,CASSFTSLGQLNTGELFF
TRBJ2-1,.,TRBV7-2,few,.,CASSFGGGTGFF
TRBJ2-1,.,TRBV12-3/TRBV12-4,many,TGTGCCAGCAGTCTGCCGGGACTCGGATACAATGAGCAGTTCTTC,CASSLPGLGYNEQFF
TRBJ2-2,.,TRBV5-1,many,TGCGCCAGCACCATGTCTTCCGCGAACACCGGGGAGCTGTTTTTT,CASTMSSANTGELFF
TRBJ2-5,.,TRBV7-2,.,TGTGCCAGCAGCTTAATCCCCCACCCGACCCAGTACTTC,CASSLIPHPTQYF
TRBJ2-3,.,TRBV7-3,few,TGTGCCAGCAGCCAACTTCCCTGGGATACGCAGTATTTT,CASSQLPWDTQYF
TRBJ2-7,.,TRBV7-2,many,TGTGCCAGCAGCTTCGACGTTTACGAGCAGTACTTC,CASSFDVYEQYF
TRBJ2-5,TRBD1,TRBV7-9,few,TGTGCCAGCAGCTTAATGGGACAGAACCAAGAGACCCAGTACTTC,CASSLMGQNQETQYF
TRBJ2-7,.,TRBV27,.,TGTGCCAACGACCTAGGGACGGACGAAAAAACCTACGAGCAGTACTTC,CANDLGTDEKTYEQYF